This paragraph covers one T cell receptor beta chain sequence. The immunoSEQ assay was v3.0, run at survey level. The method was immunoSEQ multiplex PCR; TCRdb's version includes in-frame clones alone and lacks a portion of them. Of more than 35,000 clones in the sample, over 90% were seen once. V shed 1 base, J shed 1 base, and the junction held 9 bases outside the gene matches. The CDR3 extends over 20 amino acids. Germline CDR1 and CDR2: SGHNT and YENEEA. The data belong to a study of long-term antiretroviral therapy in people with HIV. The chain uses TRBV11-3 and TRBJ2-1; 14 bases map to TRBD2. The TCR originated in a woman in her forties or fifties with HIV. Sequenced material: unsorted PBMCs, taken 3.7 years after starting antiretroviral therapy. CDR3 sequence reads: CASSLGDLGTSGGSYNEQFF. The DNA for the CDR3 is TGTGCCAGCAGCTTAGGAGATCTTGGGACTAGCGGGGGATCCTACAATGAGCAGTTCTTC.